Listed below are T cell receptor beta chains from one sample, sequenced in a study of T cell changes during pregnancy in multiple sclerosis. This table comes from immunoSEQ multiplex PCR, and its TCRdb copy is limited to in-frame clones, with some not included. In the table there are tens of thousands of clones, just over 90% of which are singletons. The source was peripheral blood, collected in the second trimester of pregnancy. These receptors were taken from a female donor in good health, enrolled as a control in a pregnancy study. Both conserved end residues are part of each CDR3. Each record gives: J gene, V gene, clone size, CDR3 protein. Rows give clone size only sometimes, using once, few, many, or a class for an expanded clone.

J: TRBJ2-7; V: TRBV4-1; size: NA; CDR3: CASSHPLSPRGSYEQYF
J: TRBJ1-2; V: TRBV5-4; size: NA; CDR3: CASSRGQGYGYTF
J: TRBJ1-1; V: TRBV29-1; size: NA; CDR3: CSGAGIPGGSAEAFF
J: TRBJ1-2; V: TRBV15; size: NA; CDR3: CATSRDLGPYGYTF
J: TRBJ2-2; V: TRBV5-1; size: NA; CDR3: CASSLNLGANTGELFF
J: TRBJ2-5; V: TRBV9; size: NA; CDR3: CASSVDFLAGDETQYF
J: TRBJ2-1; V: TRBV4-3; size: NA; CDR3: CASSQDRNFNEQFF
J: TRBJ2-1; V: TRBV5-4; size: NA; CDR3: CASSPDSNNEQFF
J: TRBJ2-3; V: TRBV5-5; size: NA; CDR3: CASSQGLSADTQYF
J: TRBJ2-1; V: TRBV5-4; size: once; CDR3: CASQSSGGWVNEQFF
J: TRBJ2-1; V: TRBV4-3; size: NA; CDR3: CASSQGLAGYNEQFF
J: TRBJ1-6; V: TRBV10-3; size: NA; CDR3: CAISEEETGAAPLHF
J: TRBJ1-2; V: TRBV27; size: NA; CDR3: CASMTYREGGYTF
J: TRBJ2-7; V: TRBV16; size: NA; CDR3: CASSPAGNTEQYF
J: TRBJ1-1; V: TRBV18; size: NA; CDR3: CASSPGQLNTEAFF
J: TRBJ1-2; V: TRBV5-1; size: NA; CDR3: CASSFYRGTGQVYGYTF
J: TRBJ2-3; V: TRBV5-1; size: NA; CDR3: CASSGPDTQYF
J: TRBJ2-4; V: TRBV5-4; size: once; CDR3: CASSLLSGGYSKNIQYF
J: TRBJ2-5; V: TRBV5-4; size: once; CDR3: CAGKLALQETQYF
J: TRBJ2-7; V: TRBV21-1; size: NA; CDR3: CASSKAATRSGGVPYEQYF
J: TRBJ2-6; V: TRBV7-2; size: once; CDR3: CASSFGTGSSLNVLTF
J: TRBJ2-3; V: TRBV11-2; size: NA; CDR3: CASSPGTSGGTQYF
J: TRBJ1-2; V: TRBV6-6; size: NA; CDR3: CASSYVASTNYGYTF
J: TRBJ2-7; V: TRBV27; size: NA; CDR3: CASSLGGGAGYEQYF
J: TRBJ1-2; V: TRBV27; size: NA; CDR3: CASSLSGDYGYTF
J: TRBJ1-2; V: TRBV2; size: NA; CDR3: CASRRGQGDYGYTF
J: TRBJ1-2; V: TRBV7-2; size: NA; CDR3: CASSYVGQGDYGYTF
J: TRBJ1-3; V: TRBV5-1; size: NA; CDR3: CASSRTGFSGNTIYF
J: TRBJ1-1; V: TRBV7-2; size: once; CDR3: CASSLVGDTEAFF
J: TRBJ2-3; V: TRBV6-4; size: NA; CDR3: CASSERDRAADTQYF
J: TRBJ1-2; V: TRBV7-2; size: NA; CDR3: CASSLEGTGKGYTF
J: TRBJ1-1; V: TRBV12-5; size: NA; CDR3: CASGSVGQGALYGEAFF
J: TRBJ1-2; V: TRBV11-1; size: NA; CDR3: CASSFIQGPVSSGYTF
J: TRBJ2-1; V: TRBV5-1; size: NA; CDR3: CASSISGGHNEQFF
J: TRBJ2-1; V: TRBV4-2; size: NA; CDR3: CASSPTRDSNPNEQFF
J: TRBJ2-3; V: TRBV7-2; size: NA; CDR3: CASSLWSSGQSDTQYF
J: TRBJ2-5; V: TRBV19; size: NA; CDR3: CASSTGGTGVLETQYF
J: TRBJ1-3; V: TRBV6-6; size: once; CDR3: CASTGQGTLPGNTIYF
J: TRBJ1-3; V: TRBV27; size: NA; CDR3: CASSFSGGPGNTIYF
J: TRBJ2-7; V: TRBV29-1; size: NA; CDR3: CSVGQIYEQYF
J: TRBJ2-7; V: TRBV12-5; size: NA; CDR3: CASGLANYEQYF
J: TRBJ2-2; V: TRBV15; size: NA; CDR3: CATSRGDRANTGELFF
J: TRBJ1-1; V: TRBV29-1; size: once; CDR3: CSVGQGADTEAFF
J: TRBJ1-1; V: TRBV10-3; size: NA; CDR3: CAIRAGTANTEAFF
J: TRBJ2-1; V: TRBV4-2; size: NA; CDR3: CASSHKDREGNEQFF
J: TRBJ2-1; V: TRBV5-6; size: NA; CDR3: CASSRRAGVQYNEQFF
J: TRBJ1-2; V: TRBV14; size: once; CDR3: CASSQEIQDSSYTF
J: TRBJ1-1; V: TRBV15; size: NA; CDR3: CATSQVGTTEAFF
J: TRBJ1-1; V: TRBV9; size: NA; CDR3: CASSVVVGSTEAFF
J: TRBJ1-6; V: TRBV11-2; size: NA; CDR3: CASSLNLPGSYNSPLHF
J: TRBJ2-5; V: TRBV9; size: NA; CDR3: CASSVGLAEETQYF
J: TRBJ2-2; V: TRBV7-3; size: NA; CDR3: CASSSSNTGELFF
J: TRBJ2-3; V: TRBV9; size: NA; CDR3: CASSVDSGGVLYTQYF
J: TRBJ2-1; V: TRBV18; size: few; CDR3: CASSPRDRDNEQFF
J: TRBJ2-7; V: TRBV5-1; size: NA; CDR3: CASSERTGGNEQYF
J: TRBJ2-4; V: TRBV4-3; size: NA; CDR3: CASSQVAIGLAGAHQNIQYF
J: TRBJ1-1; V: TRBV5-1; size: NA; CDR3: CASSSPGQGLLNTEAFF
J: TRBJ2-7; V: TRBV11-2; size: NA; CDR3: CASSLSGGADYEQYF
J: TRBJ1-2; V: TRBV6-4; size: NA; CDR3: CASSPSGTTNYGYTF
J: TRBJ2-5; V: TRBV5-8; size: NA; CDR3: CASSLVVKGETQYF